What follows is one T cell receptor beta chain and its context. This entry is derived from a study of cytomegalovirus exposure and HLA in healthy donors. This CDR3 comprises 15 residues. Trimming took 5 bases from V and 4 from J, leaving 17 bases between them. CDR1 is MGHDK and CDR2 is SYGVNS in the germline V gene. The PCR ran on 60 Vbeta and 13 Jbeta primers. Some clones are missing from TCRdb's copy, which holds only in-frame ones; the method was immunoSEQ multiplex PCR. The sample holds 150,000 or so clones; roughly 83% are singletons and the top ten take approximately 8%. J is TRBJ1-1 and V is TRBV25-1; possible D gene TRBD1, 5 bases. The clonotype originates from a man aged 25-45 years in good health and CMV-seropositive. The sequencing sample was made of PBMCs. The CDR3 nucleotides read TGTGCCAGCAGTTATAATCAAGGGGCGGTCACTGAAGCTTTCTTT. Translation: CASSYNQGAVTEAFF.